These T cell receptor beta chains were read from a single sample in a study of CD8 T cells in ankylosing spondylitis. Each CDR3 protein is one row after TCRdb ran MiXCR on the 5' RACE reads. The sample has 350,000 to 550,000 distinct CDR3 sequences; 25% to 30% are singletons. The sequenced sample was blood, either unsorted or a sorted T cell fraction (not recorded which). The receptors were sampled from a male donor with ankylosing spondylitis. Each CDR3 is given with its conserved first and last residue. A D gene is named only where the DNA matches it firmly. Only some rows state a clone size, as once, few, many or a class for expanded clones.

v_call	clone_size	d_call	j_call	cdr3_aa	cdr3_nt
TRBV29-1	many	TRBD1	TRBJ1-2	CSVDRDPYGYTF	TGCAGCGTCGACAGGGATCCCTATGGCTACACCTTC
TRBV7-8	few	NA	TRBJ2-1	CASSPQGSSYSEQFF	TGTGCCAGCAGCCCTCAGGGGTCGTCCTACAGTGAGCAGTTCTTC
TRBV11-2	NA	NA	TRBJ2-1	CASGETNEQFF	TGTGCCAGCGGGGAGACGAATGAGCAGTTCTTC
TRBV24-1	few	NA	TRBJ1-5	CATSDSTGIGNQPQHF	TGTGCCACCAGTGATTCTACAGGGATAGGGAATCAGCCCCAGCATTTT
TRBV28	NA	TRBD1	TRBJ1-2	CASSLWGTGRGYTF	TGTGCCAGCAGTTTATGGGGGACAGGCCGAGGCTACACCTTC
TRBV11-1	few	NA	TRBJ2-4	CASSLWRGTLLAKNIQYF	TGTGCCAGCAGCCTCTGGCGGGGAACCTTACTAGCCAAAAACATTCAGTACTTC
TRBV7-6	NA	NA	TRBJ2-3	CASSLEVGASTDTQYF	TGTGCCAGCAGCTTAGAGGTCGGGGCCAGCACAGATACGCAGTATTTT
TRBV11-2	few	TRBD2	TRBJ2-1	CASSLDWTSGTGFIINEQFF	TGTGCCAGCAGCTTAGATTGGACTAGCGGGACTGGGTTTATCATCAATGAGCAGTTCTTC
TRBV4-2	few	NA	TRBJ2-2	CASSPTGTYNTGELFF	TGTGCCAGCAGCCCTACCGGGACATATAACACCGGGGAGCTGTTTTTT
TRBV20-1	few	TRBD1	TRBJ2-7	CSARQGVLSYEQYF	TGCAGTGCTAGACAGGGGGTACTCTCCTACGAGCAGTACTTC
TRBV20-1	NA	TRBD2	TRBJ2-3	CSANPPSGRVTDTQYF	TGCAGTGCTAACCCCCCTAGCGGGAGGGTTACAGATACGCAGTATTTT
TRBV3-1	many	NA	TRBJ2-1	CASSQRGGGKYNEQFF	TGTGCCAGCAGCCAACGAGGGGGCGGGAAGTACAATGAGCAGTTCTTC
TRBV3-1	NA	NA	TRBJ2-4	CASSQDTRGDIQYF	TGTGCCAGCAGCCAAGATACCAGGGGGGACATTCAGTACTTC
TRBV29-1	NA	NA	TRBJ1-3	CSVSQGPGNTIYF	TGCAGCGTTTCACAGGGTCCTGGAAACACCATATATTTT
TRBV7-9	few	NA	TRBJ2-2	CASSLPASRELFF	TGTGCCAGCAGCTTACCCGCTAGTCGGGAGCTGTTTTTT
TRBV7-2	once	NA	TRBJ1-2	CASSLAAGSYGYTF	TGTGCCAGCAGCTTAGCAGCGGGTAGCTATGGCTACACCTTC
TRBV7-2	NA	NA	TRBJ1-3	CASSLGVSTGNTIYF	TGTGCCAGCAGCCTTGGGGTTTCGACGGGAAACACCATATATTTT
TRBV9	many	NA	TRBJ1-6	CASSVDNGGNVVAPLHF	TGTGCCAGCAGCGTAGATAATGGTGGAAACGTGGTGGCACCCCTCCACTTT
TRBV27	NA	NA	TRBJ1-1	CASSFLTGTEAFF	TGTGCCAGCAGTTTCCTGACGGGGACTGAAGCTTTCTTT
TRBV11-1	NA	TRBD2	TRBJ2-1	CASSYSGTRSYNEQFF	TGTGCCAGCAGCTATAGCGGGACCCGCTCCTACAATGAGCAGTTCTTC
TRBV20-1	few	TRBD1	TRBJ2-5	CSAGRTGPETQYF	TGCAGTGCGGGGAGGACAGGGCCGGAGACCCAGTACTTC
TRBV2	few	TRBD2	TRBJ2-1	CATKRVAGVGNEQFF	TGTGCCACCAAACGGGTAGCGGGAGTGGGCAATGAGCAGTTCTTC
TRBV4-1	NA	TRBD2	TRBJ2-2	CASSQRLAENTGELFF	TGCGCCAGCAGCCAACGACTAGCGGAGAACACCGGGGAGCTGTTTTTT
TRBV30	few	TRBD2	TRBJ2-2	CAYQRAPAGGSGTGELFF	TGTGCCTACCAGAGGGCCCCAGCGGGAGGGTCAGGCACCGGGGAGCTGTTTTTT
TRBV7-9	few	NA	TRBJ1-4	CASSSSGAEKLFF	TGTGCCAGCAGCTCCTCAGGTGCTGAAAAACTGTTTTTT
TRBV10-3	NA	TRBD1	TRBJ1-1	CATRGQRGTEAFF	TGTGCCACCAGGGGACAGAGGGGGACTGAAGCTTTCTTT
TRBV20-1	once	TRBD2	TRBJ2-1	CSARDPREGGRNEQFF	TGCAGTGCTAGAGATCCACGGGAGGGAGGGAGAAATGAGCAGTTCTTC
TRBV5-6	many	NA	TRBJ2-1	CASSGTISSYNEQFF	TGTGCCAGCAGCGGCACTATAAGCTCCTACAATGAGCAGTTCTTC
TRBV11-2	NA	NA	TRBJ2-1	CASGGPSSYNEQFF	TGTGCCAGCGGCGGCCCAAGCTCCTACAATGAGCAGTTCTTC
TRBV7-9	many	NA	TRBJ2-7	CASSLSHGEQYF	TGTGCCAGCAGTCTATCCCACGGGGAGCAGTACTTC
TRBV12-5	NA	TRBD1	TRBJ1-1	CASGSPRTGETEAFF	TGTGCTAGTGGTTCACCTAGGACAGGGGAAACTGAAGCTTTCTTT
TRBV12-3/TRBV12-4	NA	TRBD2	TRBJ2-5	CASSFVAGGGETQYF	TGTGCCAGCAGTTTTGTTGCGGGAGGGGGAGAGACCCAGTACTTC
TRBV12-3/TRBV12-4	few	NA	TRBJ2-1	CASVRTGGVDEQFF	TGTGCCAGCGTGCGAACAGGGGGGGTTGATGAGCAGTTCTTC
TRBV12-3/TRBV12-4	few	TRBD1	TRBJ2-5	CASSFGQVQETQYF	TGTGCCAGCAGTTTCGGACAGGTACAAGAGACCCAGTACTTC
TRBV18	NA	NA	TRBJ2-1	CASSPPTSEQFF	TGTGCCAGCTCACCACCGACGTCCGAGCAGTTCTTC
TRBV5-1	few	TRBD2	TRBJ2-1	CASSLAAGAWNEQFF	TGCGCCAGCAGCTTGGCAGCGGGAGCCTGGAATGAGCAGTTCTTC
TRBV12-3/TRBV12-4	few	NA	TRBJ1-2	CASSPHQAGYGYTF	TGTGCCAGCAGTCCGCACCAAGCGGGCTATGGCTACACCTTC
TRBV20-1	NA	TRBD2	TRBJ2-3	CGTLAASTDTQYF	TGCGGGACCCTAGCGGCTAGCACAGATACGCAGTATTTT
TRBV20-1	few	NA	TRBJ2-3	CSASWLSGTDTQYF	TGCAGTGCTAGTTGGCTCTCTGGCACAGATACGCAGTATTTT
TRBV12-3/TRBV12-4	few	NA	TRBJ2-5	CASGSGRRETQYF	TGTGCCAGCGGATCAGGGAGGAGGGAGACCCAGTACTTC
TRBV20-1	NA	TRBD2	TRBJ2-3	CSARGLADNTDTQYF	TGCAGTGCCAGGGGACTAGCGGATAACACAGATACGCAGTATTTT
TRBV7-2	many	NA	TRBJ1-3	CASSFVNSGNTIYF	TGTGCCAGCAGCTTTGTGAATTCTGGAAACACCATATATTTT
TRBV7-8	NA	NA	TRBJ1-6	CASSSLNSPLHF	TGTGCCAGCAGCTCTCTTAATTCACCCCTCCACTTT
TRBV7-2	NA	NA	TRBJ1-1	CASSLWGPGAEAFF	TGTGCCAGCAGCTTATGGGGCCCCGGAGCTGAAGCTTTCTTT
TRBV7-2	few	NA	TRBJ2-4	CASSLAGPAKNIQYF	TGTGCCAGCAGCTTAGCGGGTCCTGCCAAAAACATTCAGTACTTC
TRBV12-3/TRBV12-4	few	TRBD1	TRBJ1-1	CASSTTGAVNTEAFF	TGTGCCAGCAGTACCACAGGGGCCGTGAACACTGAAGCTTTCTTT
TRBV20-1	few	TRBD2	TRBJ2-3	CSARSGTSGRASVRADTQYF	TGCAGTGCTAGGTCCGGGACTAGCGGGAGAGCTTCCGTGCGAGCAGATACGCAGTATTTT
TRBV5-6	many	TRBD2	TRBJ2-1	CASSGLAGVSGEQFF	TGTGCCAGCAGCGGACTAGCGGGAGTCTCCGGTGAGCAGTTCTTC
TRBV5-1	few	TRBD1	TRBJ2-2	CASSLDGQVNTGELFF	TGCGCCAGCAGCTTGGACGGACAGGTTAACACCGGGGAGCTGTTTTTT
TRBV20-1	NA	NA	TRBJ2-7	CSARDLRGTVHEQYF	TGCAGTGCTAGAGACCTTCGGGGTACGGTACACGAGCAGTACTTC
TRBV14	few	NA	TRBJ2-2	CASSQDGRGVAGELFF	TGTGCCAGCAGCCAAGATGGCAGGGGCGTCGCCGGGGAGCTGTTTTTT